This T cell receptor (beta chain) was observed in a study of blood T cell repertoires in COVID-19 (dated by TCRdb to 2020 to 2022). Turning to the overall study: Samples from collaborators originated in the United States, Italy and Spain and spanned both the acute and convalescent phases of COVID-19. A de-identified subject ID, COVID-19 status, age in years and sex were almost always included in the sample metadata. Subjects who had been exposed to COVID-19, were actively infected with it, or had recovered from it provided the deeply sampled blood TCRbeta repertoires that made up the dataset. Samples came from the ongoing ImmuneRACE study (first 160 participants) plus 1,254 subjects from 6 global collaborators. HLA class I and class II types, where available, came from metadata supplied by the sample provider rather than from assay-based typing. A freely available public database, intended as a resource for researchers studying the immune response to SARS-CoV-2, is where the repertoires were released. The material from the prospective study consisted of cDNA or gDNA derived from T cells, B-cell-depleted T cells, or PBMCs.

Note on this clone: Its target antigen remains unknown. No clone much larger than this one lies a single base away; base qualities are absent.

Whole blood was collected in K2EDTA tubes by collaborating institutions according to the institutions' own protocols. For TCRbeta analysis, collaborators shipped samples as frozen whole blood, isolated PBMCs, or DNA extracted from either of those sample types. Summary of the overall study and its limitations: The amount of clinical and demographic metadata varied by source and participant and was provided uncurated.

TCRbeta CDR3 regions were amplified from genomic DNA using the immunoSEQ Assay, a bias-controlled multiplex PCR. The authors processed their data as follows. The number of nucleated cells in each sample was estimated by amplification of reference gene primers within the assay. Sequence reads were collapsed and filtered to measure the absolute abundance of every unique TCRbeta CDR3 rearrangement. For each sample, productive Simpson clonality was calculated as the square root of Simpson's diversity index across productive rearrangements. TCRdb provides this immuneACCESS table in a form limited to in-frame rearrangements. Some clones are lacking; in checked studies, under half of them reflect an unresolved V gene, and why the rest are absent is not known. V, J and clone size derive from that table, while D and trimming were established from the DNA sequence. The sample records about 190,000 clones, 70% to 85% of which are singletons. The top ten clones comprise more than 4.5% of the sample.

CDR1 is given as SQVTM and CDR2 as ANQGSEA, both from the germline V gene. The CDR3 starts with the cysteine, ends with the phenylalanine, and has 12 residues. Only CDR3 DNA remains: 36 bases, in frame from the first base. Cut back by 4 bases and 2 bases, the V and J ends lie 6 bases apart. Input material: peripheral blood. The receptor comes from a woman aged 30 to 39 with acute or convalescent COVID-19. The sequence links TRBV29-1 to TRBJ1-5; the D gene cannot be resolved reliably. Here is the DNA: TGCAGCGTTGGCGGTCGCAATCAGCCCCAGCATTTT. This sequence encodes CSVGGRNQPQHF.